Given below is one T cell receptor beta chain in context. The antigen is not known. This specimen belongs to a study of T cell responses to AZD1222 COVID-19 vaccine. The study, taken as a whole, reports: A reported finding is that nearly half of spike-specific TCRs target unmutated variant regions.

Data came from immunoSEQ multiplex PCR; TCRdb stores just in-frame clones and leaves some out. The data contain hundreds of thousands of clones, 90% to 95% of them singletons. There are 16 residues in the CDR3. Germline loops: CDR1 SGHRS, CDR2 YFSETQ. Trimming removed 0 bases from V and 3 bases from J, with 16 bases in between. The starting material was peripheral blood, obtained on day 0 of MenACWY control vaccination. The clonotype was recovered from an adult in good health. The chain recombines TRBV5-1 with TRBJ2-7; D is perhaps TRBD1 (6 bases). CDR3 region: CASSLVQASRGYEQYF. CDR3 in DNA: TGCGCCAGCAGCTTGGTCCAGGCGTCCAGGGGCTACGAGCAGTACTTC. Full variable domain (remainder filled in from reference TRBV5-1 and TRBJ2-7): KAGVTQTPRYLIKTRGQQVTLSCSPISGHRSVSWYQQTPGQGLQFLFEYFSETQRNKGNFPGRFSGRQFSNSRSEMNVSTLELGDSALYLCASSLVQASRGYEQYFGPGTRLTVT.